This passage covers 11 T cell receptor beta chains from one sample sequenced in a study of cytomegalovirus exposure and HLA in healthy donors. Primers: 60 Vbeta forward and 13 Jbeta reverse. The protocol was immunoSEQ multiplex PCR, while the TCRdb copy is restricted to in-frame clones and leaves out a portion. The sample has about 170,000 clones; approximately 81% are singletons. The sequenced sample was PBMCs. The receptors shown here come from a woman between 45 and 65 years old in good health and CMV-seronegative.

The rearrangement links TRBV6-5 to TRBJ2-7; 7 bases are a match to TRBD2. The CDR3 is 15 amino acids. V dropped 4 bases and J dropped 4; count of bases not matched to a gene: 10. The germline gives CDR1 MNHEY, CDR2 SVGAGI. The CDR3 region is CASSSVGGSSYEQYF. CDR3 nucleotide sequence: TGTGCCAGCAGTTCTGTGGGCGGGAGTTCTTACGAGCAGTACTTC.

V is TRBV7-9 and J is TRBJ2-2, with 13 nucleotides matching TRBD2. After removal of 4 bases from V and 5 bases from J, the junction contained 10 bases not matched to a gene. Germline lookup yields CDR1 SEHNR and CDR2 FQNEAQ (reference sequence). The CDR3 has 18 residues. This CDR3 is CASSSPGLAGTGTGELFF. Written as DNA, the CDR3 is TGTGCCAGCAGCTCACCGGGACTAGCGGGAACTGGGACCGGGGAGCTGTTTTTT.

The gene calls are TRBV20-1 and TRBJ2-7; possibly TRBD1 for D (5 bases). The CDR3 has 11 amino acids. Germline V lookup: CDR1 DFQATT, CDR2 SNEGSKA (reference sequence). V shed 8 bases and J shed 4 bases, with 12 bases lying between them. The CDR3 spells CSSGHPYEQYF. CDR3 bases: TGCAGTTCCGGACACCCTTACGAGCAGTACTTC.

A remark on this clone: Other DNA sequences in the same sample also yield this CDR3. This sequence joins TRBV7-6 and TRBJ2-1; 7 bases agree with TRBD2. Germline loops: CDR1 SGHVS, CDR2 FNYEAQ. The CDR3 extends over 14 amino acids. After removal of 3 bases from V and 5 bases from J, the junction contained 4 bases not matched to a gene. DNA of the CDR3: TGTGCCAGCAGCTTGGCGGGGGTTAACAATGAGCAGTTCTTC. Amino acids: CASSLAGVNNEQFF.

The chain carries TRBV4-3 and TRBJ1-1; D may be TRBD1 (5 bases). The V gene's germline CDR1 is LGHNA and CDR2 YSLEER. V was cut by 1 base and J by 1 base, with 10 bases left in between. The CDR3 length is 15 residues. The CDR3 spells CASSQVAGGNTEAFF. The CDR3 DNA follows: TGCGCCAGCAGCCAAGTCGCCGGGGGGAACACTGAAGCTTTCTTT.

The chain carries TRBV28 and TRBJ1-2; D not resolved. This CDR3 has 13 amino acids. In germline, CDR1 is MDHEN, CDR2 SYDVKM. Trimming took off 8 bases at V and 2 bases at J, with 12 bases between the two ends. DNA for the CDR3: TGTGCCAGCCGGGAGGCCGTAAACTATGGCTACACCTTC. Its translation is CASREAVNYGYTF.

Written as DNA, the CDR3 is TGTGCCAGCAGTCAATCAGGGGCCAGGGACACCATATATTTT. Its translation: CASSQSGARDTIYF. V is TRBV28 and J is TRBJ1-3; perhaps TRBD1 as D (6 bases). This CDR3 is built from 14 residues. CDR1 and CDR2 (germline): MDHEN, SYDVKM. V lost 5 bases to trimming and J lost 8 bases, with 16 bases between them.

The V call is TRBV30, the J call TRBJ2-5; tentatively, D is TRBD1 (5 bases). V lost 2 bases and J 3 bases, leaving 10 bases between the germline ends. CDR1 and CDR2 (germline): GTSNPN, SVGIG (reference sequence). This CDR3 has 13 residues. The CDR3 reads CAWSIRREETQYF. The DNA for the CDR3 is TGTGCCTGGAGTATCCGCAGGGAAGAGACCCAGTACTTC. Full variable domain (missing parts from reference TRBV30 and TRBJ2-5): SQTIHQWPATLVQPVGSPLSLECTVEGTSNPNLYWYRQAAGRGLQLLFYSVGIGQISSEVPQNLSASRPQDRQFILSSKKLLLSDSGFYLCAWSIRREETQYFGPGTRLLVL.

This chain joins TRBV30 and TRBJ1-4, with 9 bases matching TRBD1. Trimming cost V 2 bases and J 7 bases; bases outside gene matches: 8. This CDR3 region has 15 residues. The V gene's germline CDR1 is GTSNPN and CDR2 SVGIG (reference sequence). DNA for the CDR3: TGTGCCTGGAGTACGCGGACAGGGGTGGGTGAAAAACTGTTTTTT. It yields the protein CAWSTRTGVGEKLFF.

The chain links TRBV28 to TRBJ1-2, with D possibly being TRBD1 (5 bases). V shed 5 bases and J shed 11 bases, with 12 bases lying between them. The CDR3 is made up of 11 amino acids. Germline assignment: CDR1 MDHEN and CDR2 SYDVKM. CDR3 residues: CASSTNRRYTF. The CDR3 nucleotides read TGTGCCAGCAGTACCAACAGGAGATACACCTTC.

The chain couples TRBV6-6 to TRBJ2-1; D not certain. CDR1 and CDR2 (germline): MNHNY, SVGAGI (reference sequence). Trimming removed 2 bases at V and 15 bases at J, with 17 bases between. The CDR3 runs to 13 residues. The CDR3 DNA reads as TGTGCCAGCAGTTACGAGGTTTCACCCCAACCGTTCTTC. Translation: CASSYEVSPQPFF.